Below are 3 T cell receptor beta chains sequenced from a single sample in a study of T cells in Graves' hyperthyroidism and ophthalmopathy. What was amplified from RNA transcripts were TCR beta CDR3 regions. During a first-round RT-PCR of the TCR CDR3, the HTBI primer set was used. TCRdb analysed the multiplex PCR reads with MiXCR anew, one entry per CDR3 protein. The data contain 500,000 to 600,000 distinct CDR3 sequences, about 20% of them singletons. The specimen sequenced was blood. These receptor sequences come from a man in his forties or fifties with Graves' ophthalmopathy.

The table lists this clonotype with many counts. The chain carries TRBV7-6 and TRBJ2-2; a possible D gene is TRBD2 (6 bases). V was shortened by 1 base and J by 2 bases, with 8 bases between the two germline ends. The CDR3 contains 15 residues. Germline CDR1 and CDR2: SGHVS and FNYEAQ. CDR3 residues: CASSLGGINTGELFF. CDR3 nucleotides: TGTGCCAGCAGCTTAGGCGGGATAAACACCGGGGAGCTGTTTTTT.

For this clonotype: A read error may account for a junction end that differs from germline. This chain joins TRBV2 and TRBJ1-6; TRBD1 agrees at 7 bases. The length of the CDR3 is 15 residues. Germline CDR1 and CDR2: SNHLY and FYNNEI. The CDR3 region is CANSAKGQNNSPLHF. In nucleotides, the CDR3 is TGTGCCAACAGTGCTAAGGGACAGAATAATTCACCCCTCCACTTT.

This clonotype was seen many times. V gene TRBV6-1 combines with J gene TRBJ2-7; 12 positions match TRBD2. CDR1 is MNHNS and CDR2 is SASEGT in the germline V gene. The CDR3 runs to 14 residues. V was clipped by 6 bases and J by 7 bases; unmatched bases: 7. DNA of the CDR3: TGTGCCAGCAGGTCTAGCGGGGGGGCCGAGGAGCAGTACTTC. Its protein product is CASRSSGGAEEQYF.